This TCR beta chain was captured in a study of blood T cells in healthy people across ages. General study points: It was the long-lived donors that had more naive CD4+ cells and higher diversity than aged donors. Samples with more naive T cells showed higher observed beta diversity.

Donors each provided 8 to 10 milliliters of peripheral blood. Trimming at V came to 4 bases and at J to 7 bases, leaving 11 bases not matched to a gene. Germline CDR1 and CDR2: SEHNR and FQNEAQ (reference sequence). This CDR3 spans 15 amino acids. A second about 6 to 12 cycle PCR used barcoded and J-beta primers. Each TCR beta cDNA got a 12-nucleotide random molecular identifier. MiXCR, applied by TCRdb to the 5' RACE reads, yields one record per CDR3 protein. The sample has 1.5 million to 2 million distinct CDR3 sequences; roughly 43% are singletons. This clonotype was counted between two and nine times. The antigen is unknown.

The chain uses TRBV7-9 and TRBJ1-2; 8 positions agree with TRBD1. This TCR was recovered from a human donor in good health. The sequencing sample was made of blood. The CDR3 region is CASSSVRWDRLGYTF. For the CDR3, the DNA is TGTGCCAGCAGCTCCGTCCGATGGGACAGGCTTGGCTACACCTTC.